This T cell receptor beta chain derives from a study of T cell repertoires in cytomegalovirus infection (dated by TCRdb to between 2018 and 2021). A note on the overall study: Recently identified HLA-C-restricted CMV epitopes, whose presentation resists viral immunomodulation, were targeted by peptide stimulations together with well-studied HLA-B-restricted epitopes. The HLA type of each donor mattered for the analysis, because public TCR beta signatures pointed to carriage of CMV infection along with the matching HLA type.

The paper's findings and limits, for the study overall: The ex vivo response was dominated by HLA-C-restricted CMV-specific TCR beta clonotypes, which also provided the single most frequent clonotype in two of eight donors. In both this cohort and an independent cohort of over 350 donors, the cumulative frequency of public TCR beta family members distinguished carriers of CMV infection plus the relevant HLA type.

The trim is 8 bases for V and 5 bases for J, with a gap of 24 bases between the germline ends. From its cysteine to its phenylalanine, the CDR3 spans 17 amino acids. Of all the DNA, just the CDR3 is kept, 51 bases in frame from base 1. CDR1 and CDR2, looked up from the germline V gene, are SNHLY and FYNNEI. In the case of this clonotype: What antigen it recognizes has not been identified. Base qualities were left out, and no much larger clone turns up one base away.

TCRdb shows the sequencer as Illumina HiSeq 1500. In-frame beta chains were kept once TCRdb had trimmed the public reads at Q25 with fastp and called clones with MiXCR. Identical CDR3 proteins give one entry, which carries the most common genes and DNA. The sample table shows approximately 1,000,000 distinct CDR3 sequences, and 25% to 40% are seen once. Roughly 13% of the sample lies in the top ten. The treatment or condition label for this specimen denotes: in vitro stimulation with specific CMV peptide epitopes to enrich CMV-specific T cells. The receptor chain draws on TRBV2 and TRBJ2-2, with TRBD1 tentatively as D gene (6 bases match). The receptor was derived from a human donor in good health (CMV status not recorded). Some clones in this sample may be carry-over from other donors' samples. The sample in question was cultured CD8+ T cells from PBMCs, obtained from culture after CMV antigen stimulation. The sequenced DNA: TGTGCCAGCTCACTCACCCGGGACAAAATAAGAACCGGGGAGCTGTTTTTT. The resulting protein is CASSLTRDKIRTGELFF.